These 10 T cell receptor beta chains share one sample of origin, sequenced in a study of cytomegalovirus exposure and HLA in healthy donors. Primers: 60 Vbeta forward and 13 Jbeta reverse. The data were produced by immunoSEQ multiplex PCR, yet TCRdb's version contains in-frame clones alone and is incomplete. The sample includes about 110,000 clones, roughly four fifths of them seen just once. Material for sequencing was PBMCs. The receptors were gathered from a man aged 55 to 70 in good health and CMV-seronegative.

V and J are TRBV29-1 and TRBJ1-2; D gene ambiguous. V was cut by 0 bases and J by 8 bases, with 22 bases left in between. CDR1 and CDR2 from the germline V gene are SQVTM and ANQGSEA. The CDR3 contains 16 residues. The CDR3 reads CSVEDLGGTLVEGYTF. CDR3 nucleotide sequence: TGCAGCGTTGAAGATCTTGGTGGTACCCTAGTGGAAGGCTACACCTTC.

The chain recombines TRBV5-6 with TRBJ1-2; no clear D. The CDR3 length is 13 residues. Trimming stripped 3 bases from V and 9 bases from J, with 15 bases between. The germline V gene has CDR1 SGHDT and CDR2 YYEEEE. This chain's CDR3 is CASSSARGGSYTF. CDR3 DNA: TGTGCCAGCAGCTCTGCTCGGGGTGGGAGCTACACCTTC.

The chain recombines TRBV28 with TRBJ2-5, with 7 bases matching TRBD1. This CDR3 has 12 residues. Trimming removed 6 bases from V and 2 bases from J; junction bases left unmatched: 0. Germline loops: CDR1 MDHEN, CDR2 SYDVKM. The CDR3 DNA is TGTGCCAGCAGACAGGGGCAAGAGACCCAGTACTTC. Encoded protein: CASRQGQETQYF. The full variable domain, in which reference TRBV28 and TRBJ2-5 provide the parts outside the CDR3, is DVKVTQSSRYLVKRTGEKVFLECVQDMDHENMFWYRQDPGLGLRLIYFSYDVKMKEKGDIPEGYSVSREKKERFSLILESASTNQTSMYLCASRQGQETQYFGPGTRLLVL.

The chain recombines TRBV7-9 with TRBJ2-3, with D possibly TRBD2 on 6 matching bases. The germline V gene has CDR1 SEHNR and CDR2 FQNEAQ (reference sequence). Trimming left V 1 base short and J 4 bases short, with 12 bases between. The CDR3 contains 15 residues. The CDR3 loop is CASSLEGLRSDTQYF. The CDR3 DNA sequence: TGTGCCAGCAGCTTAGAGGGACTGAGGTCAGATACGCAGTATTTT.

The chain has TRBV6-1 and TRBJ1-4; 9 bases line up with TRBD1. Germline V gives CDR1 MNHNS, CDR2 SASEGT. The V and J ends lost 9 bases and 10 bases, in that order; junction bases with no gene match: 15. This CDR3 is built from 15 residues. The CDR3 DNA is TGTGCCAGTACCCCAGCCGGGACAGGGAAAGTAAAACTGTTTTTT. This gives the protein CASTPAGTGKVKLFF.

The chain is built from TRBV9 and TRBJ2-3, with 8 bases fitting TRBD1. Germline-derived CDR1 and CDR2 are SGDLS and YYNGEE. The V segment lost 4 bases and the J segment 3 bases; nucleotides outside the gene matches: 4. CDR3 length equals 14 residues. This chain's CDR3 is CASSRTGNTDTQYF. DNA for the CDR3: TGTGCCAGCAGCCGGACAGGGAATACAGATACGCAGTATTTT.

This chain links TRBV5-6 with TRBJ1-2; tentatively, D is TRBD1 (6 bases). The germline CDR1 and CDR2 sequences are SGHDT and YYEEEE. The CDR3 runs 16 residues. The V end was cut by 1 base, the J end by 5 bases, with 18 bases between. The CDR3 protein is CASSLFDGRGVYGYTF. The CDR3, as DNA: TGTGCCAGCAGCTTGTTCGACGGGAGGGGGGTTTATGGCTACACCTTC.

The gene calls are TRBV28 and TRBJ2-5; 7 positions match TRBD2. V gave up 5 bases and J gave up 4 bases; unmatched junction bases: 4. Per the germline V gene, CDR1 is MDHEN and CDR2 is SYDVKM. The CDR3 is made up of 13 amino acids. The DNA for the CDR3 is TGTGCCAGCAGTCCTGGACTAGGAGAGACCCAGTACTTC. This sequence encodes CASSPGLGETQYF.

This clone has a single count. V and J are TRBV5-1 and TRBJ2-5; 8 nucleotides agree with TRBD2. This CDR3 region has 14 residues. CDR1 and CDR2 from the germline V gene are SGHRS and YFSETQ. The V segment lost 2 bases and the J segment 4 bases; nucleotides outside the gene matches: 4. The CDR3 bases are TGCGCCAGCAGCTTACTTCGGGAGGGAGAGACCCAGTACTTC. Translating it yields CASSLLREGETQYF.

This clone appeared once. J is TRBJ2-6 and V is TRBV29-1, with a tentative D call TRBD1 (6 bases). V lost 7 bases, J lost 4 bases, and 14 bases lay in between. This CDR3 contains 14 residues. CDR1 SQVTM and CDR2 ANQGSEA come from the germline V gene. This CDR3 reads CSAPNRAGANVLTF. CDR3 in DNA: TGCAGCGCCCCGAACAGGGCCGGGGCCAACGTCCTGACTTTC.